This passage covers 8 T cell receptor beta chains from one sample sequenced in a study of shared clonotypes between healthy human individuals. The protocol was immunoSEQ multiplex PCR, while the TCRdb copy is restricted to in-frame clones and leaves out a portion. The data show approximately 500,000 clones, around 79% seen once. The source material was PBMCs. The receptors here all came from a woman aged 40 to 55 in good health. Some clones in this sample may be carry-over from other donors' samples.

CDR3 loop: CASSSTGGGYNEQFF. The CDR3 coding sequence is TGCGCCAGCAGCTCCACTGGCGGAGGTTACAATGAGCAGTTCTTC. V gene TRBV5-1 combines with J gene TRBJ2-1; D might be TRBD2 (5 bases). From germline, CDR1 is SGHRS and CDR2 YFSETQ. The germline V and J ends were trimmed by 3 bases and 4 bases, with 14 bases remaining between them. The CDR3 is 15 amino acids.

A remark on this clone: Other DNA sequences from this sample encode an identical CDR3 as well. The CDR3 here is CASSATVNYGYTF. CDR3 nucleotides: TGTGCCAGTAGTGCGACCGTTAACTATGGCTACACCTTC. This chain joins TRBV19 and TRBJ1-2, with D hard to call. CDR3 size: 13 residues. Germline values: CDR1 LNHDA, CDR2 SQIVND (reference sequence). V lost 5 bases to trimming and J lost 1 base, with 8 bases between them.

The chain recombines TRBV19 with TRBJ1-2, with D tentatively TRBD1 (5 bases). Germline-derived CDR1 and CDR2 are LNHDA and SQIVND (reference sequence). V lost 6 bases and J lost 5, with 16 bases in between. The CDR3 sequence is 14 residues long. This chain's CDR3 is CASRIPGAQYGYTF. The CDR3 DNA sequence: TGTGCCAGTAGGATCCCCGGGGCGCAGTATGGCTACACCTTC.

The chain links TRBV4-2 to TRBJ2-5; TRBD2 might be the D (6 bases). The DNA end is a closer match to TRBJ2-7, so the J assignment may be wrong. CDR1 LGHNA and CDR2 YNFKEQ come from the germline V gene. The CDR3 contains 15 residues. CDR3 in amino acids: CASSQDLAASYEQYF. The CDR3 coding sequence is TGTGCCAGCAGCCAAGATTTAGCGGCTTCCTACGAGCAGTACTTC.

The chain carries TRBV5-1 and TRBJ1-2; 7 bases agree with TRBD1. The V segment lost 2 bases and the J segment 7 bases; nucleotides outside the gene matches: 14. In germline, CDR1 is SGHRS, CDR2 YFSETQ. CDR3 size: 16 residues. The DNA for the CDR3 is TGCGCCAGCAGCTTAGGGCAAGGGGGCACCCATGGTGGCTACACCTTC. Protein product: CASSLGQGGTHGGYTF. The entire variable domain, with the rest obtained from reference TRBV5-1 and TRBJ1-2, is as follows: KAGVTQTPRYLIKTRGQQVTLSCSPISGHRSVSWYQQTPGQGLQFLFEYFSETQRNKGNFPGRFSGRQFSNSRSEMNVSTLELGDSALYLCASSLGQGGTHGGYTFGSGTRLTVV.

The chain uses TRBV6-5 and TRBJ1-3, with TRBD1 matching 9 bases. CDR3 length: 15 residues. Germline loops: CDR1 MNHEY, CDR2 SVGAGI. With V trimmed by 6 bases and J by 0 bases, 3 bases remained unmatched. CDR3: CASSRGQGSGNTIYF. CDR3 in DNA: TGTGCCAGCAGCCGGGGACAGGGCTCTGGAAACACCATATATTTT.

The genes are TRBV19 and TRBJ2-7; D remains ambiguous. Germline CDR1 is LNHDA and CDR2 is SQIVND (reference sequence). The V and J ends lost 3 bases and 2 bases respectively, with 8 bases between them. The CDR3 spans 13 residues. CDR3 bases: TGTGCCAGTAGTATTACACAAACCTACGAGCAGTACTTC. This sequence encodes CASSITQTYEQYF. Combining the CDR3 with reference TRBV19 and TRBJ2-7 gives the whole variable domain DGGITQSPKYLFRKEGQNVTLSCEQNLNHDAMYWYRQDPGQGLRLIYYSQIVNDFQKGDIAEGYSVSREKKESFPLTVTSAQKNPTAFYLCASSITQTYEQYFGPGTRLTVT.

The V and J genes are TRBV27 and TRBJ2-2, with TRBD1 matching over 7 bases. Germline V CDR1 and CDR2: MNHEY, SMNVEV (reference sequence). V shed 7 bases and J 7 bases; nucleotides not matched to a gene: 9. The length of the CDR3 is 14 residues. The chain's CDR3 is CASKGQGEVGELFF. The DNA for the CDR3 is TGTGCCAGCAAGGGTCAGGGGGAAGTCGGGGAGCTGTTTTTT.